What follows are 22 T cell receptor beta chains derived from one specimen sequenced in a study of blood T cell repertoires in COVID-19. The repertoire was sequenced with immunoSEQ multiplex PCR; TCRdb's copy has only in-frame clones and lacks some. This sample has 200,000 to 300,000 clones, with approximately 90% found just once. The sequenced sample consisted of peripheral blood. The receptors come from a man between 60 and 75 years old who had recovered from COVID-19.

The V call is TRBV6-4, the J call TRBJ2-2, with TRBD1 matching over 7 bases. J gave up 1 base and V 4 bases, and 3 bases lay outside the gene matches. The CDR3 sequence is 15 residues long. Germline CDR1 and CDR2: MRHNA and SNTAGT. This CDR3 reads CASSARQGNTGELFF. CDR3 sequence (DNA): TGTGCCAGCAGTGCCAGACAGGGGAACACCGGGGAGCTGTTTTTT.

The chain couples TRBV9 to TRBJ2-1; D is ambiguous. Trimming shortened V by 6 bases and J by 10 bases, and 20 bases separated the two germline ends. Looked up from germline, CDR1 is SGDLS and CDR2 is YYNGEE. This CDR3 contains 14 residues. DNA for the CDR3: TGTGCCAGCACCCGTCAACCGGAGTTTGAGGAGCAGTTCTTC. It codes for CASTRQPEFEEQFF.

This rearrangement joins TRBV25-1 to TRBJ1-1; D uncertain. The germline V gene has CDR1 MGHDK and CDR2 SYGVNS. The CDR3 is 14 residues long. Between the trimmed V and J ends, which lost 6 bases and 0 bases, there was a span of 11 bases. CDR3 DNA: TGTGCCAGCAGCCGCGGACTCCTGAACACTGAAGCTTTCTTT. Its protein is CASSRGLLNTEAFF.

The chain carries TRBV6-4 and TRBJ2-1, with 9 positions matching TRBD1. The CDR3 totals 15 residues. Germline assignment: CDR1 MRHNA and CDR2 SNTAGT. Trimming at V came to 7 bases and at J to 6 bases, leaving 10 bases not matched to a gene. CDR3 sequence (DNA): TGTGCCAGCAAAGAGGAGACAGGGGGAGGCAATGAGCAGTTCTTC. It specifies CASKEETGGGNEQFF.

The rearrangement links TRBV18 to TRBJ1-5; D gene ambiguous. The germline V gene encodes CDR1 KGHSH and CDR2 LQKENI. There are 14 residues in the CDR3. V lost 2 bases and J lost 1, with 6 bases in between. The CDR3 is CASSPGRSNQPQHF. The CDR3 DNA follows: TGTGCCAGCTCACCAGGGAGAAGCAATCAGCCCCAGCATTTT.

The gene calls are TRBV14 and TRBJ1-1; 11 nucleotides match TRBD1. V was pared by 4 bases and J by 3 bases, with 4 bases of the junction left unmatched. The germline V gene has CDR1 SGHDN and CDR2 FVKESK. There are 15 residues in the CDR3. CDR3 nucleotides: TGTGCCAGCAGCCTTGGGACAGGGGGTTACACTGAAGCTTTCTTT. Translating it yields CASSLGTGGYTEAFF.

The chain carries TRBV27 and TRBJ2-3; 7 bases fit TRBD2. The germline gives CDR1 MNHEY, CDR2 SMNVEV (reference sequence). This CDR3 is 15 amino acids long. The V segment lost 0 bases and the J segment 4 bases; nucleotides outside the gene matches: 4. The CDR3 loop reads CASSLSRGNADTQYF. The DNA for the CDR3 is TGTGCCAGCAGTTTATCGCGGGGGAACGCAGATACGCAGTATTTT.

CDR3 nucleotides: TGTGCCAGCAGCCTCCCGACTAGCGGGGAACACCAAGAGACCCAGTACTTC. Translated, it gives CASSLPTSGEHQETQYF. V is TRBV3-1 (or the pseudogene TRBV3-2) and J is TRBJ2-5; 11 nucleotides align to TRBD2. Trimming at V came to 4 bases and at J to 0 bases, leaving 7 bases not matched to a gene. The V gene's germline CDR1 is LGHDT and CDR2 YNNKEL (reference sequence). This CDR3 comprises 17 residues.

The CDR3 bases are TGTGCCAGCAGCCCCACCGCGGGACAGCATTATAGCATTCAGTACTTC. Its translation is CASSPTAGQHYSIQYF. V usage is TRBV7-9 and J usage is TRBJ2-4; D may be TRBD1 (7 bases). Between the trimmed V and J ends, which lost 5 bases and 9 bases, there was a span of 23 bases. CDR1 and CDR2 from the germline V gene are SEHNR and FQNEAQ (reference sequence). The CDR3 loop spans 16 amino acids.

This chain connects TRBV5-1 to TRBJ2-7; 9 positions match TRBD1. CDR3 size: 12 residues. Per the germline V gene, CDR1 is SGHRS and CDR2 is YFSETQ. V lost 7 bases to trimming and J lost 2 bases; unmatched junction nucleotides: 1. The CDR3 loop is CASRTGAYEQYF. The CDR3 coding sequence is TGCGCCAGCCGGACAGGGGCCTACGAGCAGTACTTC.

To note about this clone: The junction departs from the called germline gene at one end, perhaps through a read error. J is TRBJ2-4 and V is TRBV5-6; D may be TRBD1 or TRBD2 (6 bases each). The CDR3 consists of 16 residues. Germline assignment: CDR1 SGHDT and CDR2 YYEEEE. The CDR3 sequence is CASTLEGVLAKNIQYF. CDR3 DNA: TGTGCCAGCACCTTGGAGGGGGTCTTAGCCAAAAACATTCAGTACTTC. The entire variable domain, with the rest obtained from reference TRBV5-6 and TRBJ2-4, is as follows: DAGVTQSPTHLIKTRGQQVTLRCSPKSGHDTVSWYQQALGQGPQFIFQYYEEEERQRGNFPDRFSGHQFPNYSSELNVNALLLGDSALYLCASTLEGVLAKNIQYFGAGTRLSVL.

J is TRBJ2-2 and V is TRBV5-1; weak D call: TRBD1 (6 bases). Germline V gives CDR1 SGHRS, CDR2 YFSETQ. The V gene lost 5 bases and the J gene lost 1 base, with 12 bases spanning the gap. The CDR3 is 15 residues long. CDR3 in amino acids: CASRTGHVNTGELFF. In DNA, the CDR3 is TGCGCCAGCAGGACGGGACACGTGAACACCGGGGAGCTGTTTTTT.

This chain uses TRBV5-1 with TRBJ2-7; maybe TRBD1 (6 bases). Germline V gene data show CDR1 as SGHRS and CDR2 as YFSETQ. V lost 4 bases and J lost 0, with 11 bases in between. The CDR3 consists of 14 residues. The CDR3 nucleotides read TGCGCCAGCAGCCGGACAGAGAGCTCCTACGAGCAGTACTTC. This sequence encodes CASSRTESSYEQYF.

Concerning this clone: Different DNA sequences within this sample yield the same CDR3. The chain couples TRBV5-1 to TRBJ2-5, with a weak D call TRBD1 (5 bases). The germline gives CDR1 SGHRS, CDR2 YFSETQ. Trimming pared 0 bases from V and 4 bases from J, leaving 10 bases between. The CDR3 consists of 14 residues. Here the CDR3 DNA reads TGCGCCAGCAGCTTGGGGCAGGGTAGAGAGACCCAGTACTTC. Translation gives CASSLGQGRETQYF.

The chain is built from TRBV12-5 and TRBJ1-1; no clear D gene. Germline-derived CDR1 and CDR2 are LGHNT and FRNRAP. Trimming removed 0 bases at V and 11 bases at J, with 13 bases between. This CDR3 comprises 13 residues. The CDR3 bases are TGTGCTAGTGGTTTGGTAGGTTCGACGGGGGCTTTCTTT. The encoded protein is CASGLVGSTGAFF.

The chain is built from TRBV7-9 and TRBJ2-7; no clear D gene. Germline CDR1 is SEHNR and CDR2 is FQNEAQ (reference sequence). The V end was cut by 5 bases, the J end by 3 bases, with 5 bases between. The CDR3 consists of 11 residues. The CDR3 bases are TGTGCCAGCAGCCACAGCTACGAGCAGTACTTC. Translation: CASSHSYEQYF. The full variable domain, with the rest looked up from reference TRBV7-9 and TRBJ2-7, is DTGVSQNPRHKITKRGQNVTFRCDPISEHNRLYWYRQTLGQGPEFLTYFQNEAQLEKSRLLSDRFSAERPKGSFSTLEIQRTEQGDSAMYLCASSHSYEQYFGPGTRLTVT.

The V call is TRBV10-2, the J call TRBJ2-7; TRBD1 matches 10 bases. The CDR3 sequence is 13 residues long. Germline values: CDR1 WSHSY, CDR2 SAAADI. V dropped 6 bases and J dropped 6; count of bases not matched to a gene: 5. CDR3 coding DNA: TGCGCCAGCAGCGACAGGGGGCTGGCCGAGCAGTACTTC. This encodes CASSDRGLAEQYF.

The table lists this clone with a few counts. This chain links TRBV5-6 with TRBJ2-7; 11 bases fit TRBD2. V shed 2 bases, J shed 2 bases, and the junction held 3 bases outside the gene matches. Germline V lookup: CDR1 SGHDT, CDR2 YYEEEE. This CDR3 has 15 residues. CDR3 nucleotides: TGTGCCAGCAGCTTCCCACTAGCGGGGGCCTACGAGCAGTACTTC. Translation gives CASSFPLAGAYEQYF.

V usage is TRBV4-2 and J usage is TRBJ2-3; 9 bases are a match to TRBD2. The length of the CDR3 is 14 residues. Germline V gives CDR1 LGHNA, CDR2 YNFKEQ. V dropped 4 bases and J dropped 6; count of bases not matched to a gene: 5. The CDR3 DNA follows: TGTGCCAGCAGCCTGGTAGCGGGGGTCGATACGCAGTATTTT. This encodes CASSLVAGVDTQYF.

The chain employs TRBV7-9 and TRBJ1-6; possibly TRBD1 for D (5 bases). The CDR3 extends over 18 amino acids. The V gene's germline CDR1 is SEHNR and CDR2 FQNEAQ (reference sequence). V lost 5 bases to trimming and J lost 6 bases, with 23 bases between them. The DNA for the CDR3 is TGTGCCAGCAGCCGACTTCGGGGGATGAGTTCCGTTAATTCACCCCTCCACTTT. Protein: CASSRLRGMSSVNSPLHF.

The chain uses TRBV10-1 and TRBJ1-1; D remains ambiguous. Germline V lookup: CDR1 WNHNN, CDR2 SYGVQD (reference sequence). Trimming pared 4 bases from V and 5 bases from J, leaving 11 bases between. The CDR3 has 13 residues. DNA for the CDR3: TGCGCCAGCAGTGTGAGGGCGAAAACTGAAGCTTTCTTT. It specifies CASSVRAKTEAFF.

The rearrangement joins TRBV27 to TRBJ1-5; maybe TRBD1 (5 bases). The CDR3 consists of 13 residues. CDR1 is MNHEY, CDR2 SMNVEV, per germline (reference sequence). V shed 4 bases and J shed 5 bases, with 9 bases lying between them. CDR3 in amino acids: CASSSWGDQPQHF. CDR3 DNA sequence: TGTGCCAGCAGTTCATGGGGGGATCAGCCCCAGCATTTT.